This T cell receptor (beta chain) was observed in a study of blood T cell repertoires in COVID-19. Per germline, CDR1 LGHNT and CDR2 FRNRAP. With V trimmed by 4 bases and J by 6 bases, 6 bases remained unmatched. The CDR3 runs 14 residues. Profiling relied on immunoSEQ multiplex PCR, and the TCRdb table lists in-frame clones only, not all of them. The sample has approximately 410,000 clones, roughly 88% seen once. The sequencing sample was made of peripheral blood. The chain is built from TRBV12-5 and TRBJ2-1; 7 bases line up with TRBD1. This TCR was recovered from a woman aged 25 to 39 with active or convalescent COVID-19. The CDR3 loop is CASGYPGQPNEQFF. In DNA, the CDR3 is TGTGCTAGTGGTTACCCGGGACAGCCCAATGAGCAGTTCTTC.